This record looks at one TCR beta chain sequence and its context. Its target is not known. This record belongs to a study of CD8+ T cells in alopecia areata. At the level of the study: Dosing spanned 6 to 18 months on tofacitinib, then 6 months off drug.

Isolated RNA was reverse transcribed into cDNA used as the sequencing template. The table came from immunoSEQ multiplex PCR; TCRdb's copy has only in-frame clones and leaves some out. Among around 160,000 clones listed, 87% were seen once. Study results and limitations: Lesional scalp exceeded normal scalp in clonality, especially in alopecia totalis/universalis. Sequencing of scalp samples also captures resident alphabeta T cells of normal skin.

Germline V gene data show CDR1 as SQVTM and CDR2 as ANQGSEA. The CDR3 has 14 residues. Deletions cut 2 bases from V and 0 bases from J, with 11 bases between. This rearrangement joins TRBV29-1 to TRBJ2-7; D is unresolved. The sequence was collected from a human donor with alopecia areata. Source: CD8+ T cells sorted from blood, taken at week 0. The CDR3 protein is CSVETRMSSYEQYF. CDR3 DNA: TGCAGCGTTGAAACCAGAATGAGCTCCTACGAGCAGTACTTC.